The sequence of this TCR beta chain was determined in a study of T-cell memory formation after mild COVID-19. Study in general: Clusters were largely donor specific.

This clonotype was observed once. The antigen remains undetermined. Study findings and constraints: Prior to infection, memory already included some responding clones, suggesting cross-reactive memory joined. Clones shrinking from day 15 to 85 showed even CD4/CD8 mixes; later expanders tilted CD4+.

Trimming shortened V by 0 bases and J by 3 bases, and 11 bases separated the two germline ends. The CDR3 sequence is 16 residues long. From germline, CDR1 is KGHSH and CDR2 LQKENI. 5'RACE, which relied on constant-segment primers, yielded TCR alpha and TCR beta cDNA libraries carrying sample barcodes and UMIs. TCRdb reanalysed the 5' RACE reads using MiXCR and keeps one entry per CDR3 protein. The table includes approximately 390,000 distinct CDR3 sequences, 15% to 20% detected once. The sequenced sample was PBMCs or a T cell subset sorted from them (not recorded which). The receptor was derived from a man between 18 and 29 years old who had mild COVID-19 (a few samples of this study predate the infection). Cell type and time point are not known. The chain has TRBV18 and TRBJ2-2; maybe TRBD1 (5 bases). The CDR3 nucleotides read TGTGCCAGCTCACCACCCTCGACAGTCTACACCGGGGAGCTGTTTTTT. It translates to CASSPPSTVYTGELFF.